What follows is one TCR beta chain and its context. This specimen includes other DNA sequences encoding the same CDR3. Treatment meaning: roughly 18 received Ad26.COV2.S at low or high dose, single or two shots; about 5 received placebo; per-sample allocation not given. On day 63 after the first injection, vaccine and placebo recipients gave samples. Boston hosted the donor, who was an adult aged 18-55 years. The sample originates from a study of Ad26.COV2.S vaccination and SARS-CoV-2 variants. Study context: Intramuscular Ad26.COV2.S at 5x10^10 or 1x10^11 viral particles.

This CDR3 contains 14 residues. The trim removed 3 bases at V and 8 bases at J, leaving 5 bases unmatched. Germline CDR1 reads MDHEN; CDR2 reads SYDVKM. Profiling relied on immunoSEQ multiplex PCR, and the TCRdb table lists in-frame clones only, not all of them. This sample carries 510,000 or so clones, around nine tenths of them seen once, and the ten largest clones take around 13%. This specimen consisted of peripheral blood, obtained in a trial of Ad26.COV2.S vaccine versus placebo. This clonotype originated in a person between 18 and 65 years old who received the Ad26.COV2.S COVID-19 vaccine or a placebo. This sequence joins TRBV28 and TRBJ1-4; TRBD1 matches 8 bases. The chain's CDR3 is CASSFRGRGEKLFF. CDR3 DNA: TGTGCCAGCAGTTTCAGGGGGCGCGGGGAAAAACTGTTTTTT. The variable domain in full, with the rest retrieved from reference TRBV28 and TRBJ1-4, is DVKVTQSSRYLVKRTGEKVFLECVQDMDHENMFWYRQDPGLGLRLIYFSYDVKMKEKGDIPEGYSVSREKKERFSLILESASTNQTSMYLCASSFRGRGEKLFFGSGTQLSVL.